Included here is one T cell receptor (beta chain) sequence, with context. The antigen is not known. This CDR3 comprises 15 residues. Trimming stripped 6 bases from V and 2 bases from J, with 14 bases between. Per the germline V gene, CDR1 is MNHEY and CDR2 is SVGEGT. Treatment denoted: roughly 11-day PBMC culture with coronavirus spike peptide pools or control peptides (ViraFEST assay). Researchers reported culturing 2 million to 2.5 million PBMCs per well with 10 IU/ml IL-2 and approximately 9.4 ug/ml peptide pools. The record originates from a study of vaccination and CD4 T cells after COVID-19. About the study: Comprising six males and four females, the convalescent participants counted two Hispanic individuals among them.

Cultured CD4+ T cell DNA underwent sequencing with the Oncomine TCR Beta short-read assay. Via MiXCR, TCRdb re-called the PCR reads, giving one row per CDR3 protein. The table has fewer than 20,000 distinct CDR3 sequences, about half seen once. Sequencing used CD4+ T cells from blood, cultured in vitro. This chain uses TRBV6-2 or TRBV6-3 with TRBJ1-5; D is possibly TRBD1 (5 bases). The receptor's source is a human donor who had recovered from COVID-19. The CDR3 sequence: CASSPGQGGNQPQHF. CDR3 sequence (DNA): TGTGCCAGCAGCCCGGGGCAGGGCGGCAATCAGCCCCAGCATTTT.